This TCR beta chain was sequenced during a study of blood T cell repertoires in COVID-19. The V gene end was trimmed by 6 bases and the J gene end by 16 bases; junction bases not matched to a gene: 2. The CDR3 has 9 residues. CDR1 is DFQATT and CDR2 is SNEGSKA in the germline V gene (reference sequence). TCRdb's table, derived via immunoSEQ multiplex PCR, lists solely in-frame clones and lacks some. Seen here are approximately 250,000 clones, almost 85% observed once, and the top ten hold 5% to 6.5%. This TCR was sampled from a man aged 50 to 59 with COVID-19, enrolled during active disease. The sequenced sample consisted of peripheral blood. This chain connects TRBV20-1 to TRBJ1-6; 8 bases match TRBD1. The CDR3 DNA reads as TGCAGTGCCAGGACAGGGCTCCACTTT. Its translation: CSARTGLHF.